These T cell receptor beta chains were read from a single sample in a study of T cells in localized non-small cell lung cancer. Here immunoSEQ multiplex PCR was the method, and the copy in TCRdb shows in-frame clones only, minus some. Of 45,000 to 65,000 clones in the sample, 85% to 90% were seen once. This specimen consisted of peripheral blood, obtained before any cancer treatment. The receptors originated from a man aged 35-75 years with stage I squamous cell lung carcinoma. The CDR3 runs from the conserved cysteine through the conserved F or W. The order of the fields is V gene, J gene, D gene, clone size, CDR3 DNA, CDR3 protein. D genes are given only for firm matches. Size is stated for part of the rows, as once, few or many counts, or as a class when the clone is expanded.

TRBV14	TRBJ2-3	TRBD2	-	TGTGCCAGCAGTCTAGCGGGAGGGATCACAGATACGCAGTATTTT	CASSLAGGITDTQYF
TRBV5-1	TRBJ1-4	-	-	TGCGCCAGCAGCTTGGCCGCGGCAGCCATTAATGAAAAACTGTTTTTT	CASSLAAAAINEKLFF
TRBV5-1	TRBJ2-1	-	-	TGCGCCAGCAGCATGGACATTGTGAATGAGCAGTTCTTC	CASSMDIVNEQFF
TRBV4-1	TRBJ2-7	TRBD1	-	TGCGCCAGCAGCCCCGGACAGGGCTCCTACGAGCAGTACTTC	CASSPGQGSYEQYF
TRBV18	TRBJ1-4	-	-	TGTGCCAGCTCACAGACCTCCATTAATGAAAAACTGTTTTTT	CASSQTSINEKLFF
TRBV30	TRBJ1-5	TRBD1	few	TGTGCCTGGAGTACTGGGGACAGGGGTCATCAGCCCCAGCATTTT	CAWSTGDRGHQPQHF
TRBV30	TRBJ1-5	TRBD1	-	TGTGCCGGGAGCAGGGGGCTCAATCAGCCCCAGCATTTT	CAGSRGLNQPQHF
TRBV29-1	TRBJ2-1	-	once	TGCAGCGTTAACGGTGAGCAGTTCTTC	CSVNGEQFF
TRBV12-5	TRBJ2-2	-	-	TGTGCTAGTGGTTTGGCCGGGATTTCCGGGGAGCTGTTTTTT	CASGLAGISGELFF
TRBV19	TRBJ1-5	-	-	TGTGCCAGTAGTAAGGGGAGGGCTCAGCCCCAGCATTTT	CASSKGRAQPQHF
TRBV4-3	TRBJ1-5	-	-	TGCGCCAGCAGCCAAGGTTTGTGGGATGTCGGTCAGCCCCAGCATTTT	CASSQGLWDVGQPQHF
TRBV14	TRBJ1-4	TRBD1	-	TGTGCCACTGATGCCGGGACAGGGTATGAAAAACTGTTTTTT	CATDAGTGYEKLFF
TRBV7-2	TRBJ2-1	-	-	TGTGCCAGCAGCTCCCTTTCCATCTGGGATGAGCAGTTCTTC	CASSSLSIWDEQFF
TRBV29-1	TRBJ1-4	TRBD1	-	TGCAGCGTTGAACGGGACAGGGGATCTGAAAAACTGTTTTTT	CSVERDRGSEKLFF
TRBV5-1	TRBJ2-3	-	-	TGCGCCAGCAGATATTCAGGGGAAGCGGGCACAGATACGCAGTATTTT	CASRYSGEAGTDTQYF
TRBV28	TRBJ2-5	-	-	TGTGCCAGCAGTCCGGGGACGGAGCTCTATGGGACCCAGTACTTC	CASSPGTELYGTQYF
TRBV7-2	TRBJ2-7	TRBD2	-	TGTGCCAGCAGCCAGCGGGGGGGTCCCTACGAGCAGTACTTC	CASSQRGGPYEQYF
TRBV27	TRBJ2-7	-	-	TGTGCCAGCAGTCTAAACACACAGGACGAGCAGTACTTC	CASSLNTQDEQYF
TRBV11-3	TRBJ2-7	TRBD1	-	TGTGCCAGCAGCTTAGATGGGGGACAGGCCTACGAGCAGTACTTC	CASSLDGGQAYEQYF
TRBV19	TRBJ1-2	-	-	TGTGCCAGTAGTATGATGGGAGGGGCCGAAAGTCCCAAGAATGGCTACACCTTC	CASSMMGGAESPKNGYTF
TRBV29-1	TRBJ2-2	-	once	TGCAGCGTGGCCCATGAGAACAGCCCCGGGGAGCTGTTTTTT	CSVAHENSPGELFF
TRBV7-2	TRBJ2-7	-	-	TGTGCCAGCAGCCTCCGGAAGGGCCTCCTCTACGAGCAGTACTTC	CASSLRKGLLYEQYF
TRBV6-1	TRBJ2-3	-	-	TGTGCCAGCAGGGACGGTTCAAAGCGTGTAGATACGCAGTATTTT	CASRDGSKRVDTQYF
TRBV5-1	TRBJ1-2	-	-	TGCGCCAGCAGCTCCAACAGTGGATCGAATGGCTACACCTTC	CASSSNSGSNGYTF
TRBV6-5	TRBJ2-1	TRBD2	-	TGTGCCAGCAGGTTAGCGGGACCCTCCTACAATGAGCAGTTCTTC	CASRLAGPSYNEQFF
TRBV11-1	TRBJ2-7	TRBD1	-	TGTGCCAGCAGCCGCGGACAGGGGGTCTACGAGCAGTACTTC	CASSRGQGVYEQYF
TRBV21-1	TRBJ2-7	-	-	TGTCGTGCCAGCATGTCGACTAGCGGCTACGAGCAGTACTTC	CRASMSTSGYEQYF
TRBV28	TRBJ1-2	-	-	TGTGCCAGCAGTTTGCGAGCCTATGGCTACACCTTC	CASSLRAYGYTF
TRBV10-3	TRBJ2-5	-	-	TGTGCCACCGCTGGGGCAGGGGACAAGAGGAGGGCCCAGTACTTC	CATAGAGDKRRAQYF
TRBV9	TRBJ2-1	TRBD2	-	TGTGCCAGCAGCGTAGCTACTAGCGGCGGTCAAAGGTTACACAATGAGCAGTTCTTC	CASSVATSGGQRLHNEQFF
TRBV6-5	TRBJ2-1	-	-	TGTGCCAGCAGCCTCGGGAGAAGGTCCTACAATGAGCAGTTCTTC	CASSLGRRSYNEQFF
TRBV4-3	TRBJ2-1	TRBD2	-	TGCGCCAGCAGCCAGACTAGCGGGAGTTACAATGAGCAGTTCTTC	CASSQTSGSYNEQFF
TRBV14	TRBJ2-7	-	-	TGTGCCAGCAGCCACCGACCGGGACAAGGAACCTACGAGCAGTACTTC	CASSHRPGQGTYEQYF
TRBV7-2	TRBJ2-1	TRBD2	-	TGTGCCAGCAGCTTAGGGCTAGCGGCGGGTGAGCAGTTCTTC	CASSLGLAAGEQFF
TRBV6-1	TRBJ2-1	-	-	TGTGCCAGCAGTGACCCAAGGGTGGCAGGGAGCTCCTACAATGAGCAGTTCTTC	CASSDPRVAGSSYNEQFF
TRBV29-1	TRBJ2-2	TRBD1	-	TGCAGCTTTGACAGGGACACCGGGGAGCTGTTTTTT	CSFDRDTGELFF
TRBV30	TRBJ1-1	-	-	TGTGCCTGGAGTGTACGTTCAGAAGCTTTCTTT	CAWSVRSEAFF
TRBV11-3	TRBJ2-5	-	-	TGTGCCAGCAGTCGGGGGGCCGGGGAGACCCAGTACTTC	CASSRGAGETQYF
TRBV7-8	TRBJ2-2	-	-	TGTGCCAGCAGCTTAGGAGGGGGATGGACCGGGGAGCTGTTTTTT	CASSLGGGWTGELFF
TRBV2	TRBJ2-5	TRBD1	-	TGTGCCAGCAGACTGGACAGGGGAGAGACCCAGTACTTC	CASRLDRGETQYF